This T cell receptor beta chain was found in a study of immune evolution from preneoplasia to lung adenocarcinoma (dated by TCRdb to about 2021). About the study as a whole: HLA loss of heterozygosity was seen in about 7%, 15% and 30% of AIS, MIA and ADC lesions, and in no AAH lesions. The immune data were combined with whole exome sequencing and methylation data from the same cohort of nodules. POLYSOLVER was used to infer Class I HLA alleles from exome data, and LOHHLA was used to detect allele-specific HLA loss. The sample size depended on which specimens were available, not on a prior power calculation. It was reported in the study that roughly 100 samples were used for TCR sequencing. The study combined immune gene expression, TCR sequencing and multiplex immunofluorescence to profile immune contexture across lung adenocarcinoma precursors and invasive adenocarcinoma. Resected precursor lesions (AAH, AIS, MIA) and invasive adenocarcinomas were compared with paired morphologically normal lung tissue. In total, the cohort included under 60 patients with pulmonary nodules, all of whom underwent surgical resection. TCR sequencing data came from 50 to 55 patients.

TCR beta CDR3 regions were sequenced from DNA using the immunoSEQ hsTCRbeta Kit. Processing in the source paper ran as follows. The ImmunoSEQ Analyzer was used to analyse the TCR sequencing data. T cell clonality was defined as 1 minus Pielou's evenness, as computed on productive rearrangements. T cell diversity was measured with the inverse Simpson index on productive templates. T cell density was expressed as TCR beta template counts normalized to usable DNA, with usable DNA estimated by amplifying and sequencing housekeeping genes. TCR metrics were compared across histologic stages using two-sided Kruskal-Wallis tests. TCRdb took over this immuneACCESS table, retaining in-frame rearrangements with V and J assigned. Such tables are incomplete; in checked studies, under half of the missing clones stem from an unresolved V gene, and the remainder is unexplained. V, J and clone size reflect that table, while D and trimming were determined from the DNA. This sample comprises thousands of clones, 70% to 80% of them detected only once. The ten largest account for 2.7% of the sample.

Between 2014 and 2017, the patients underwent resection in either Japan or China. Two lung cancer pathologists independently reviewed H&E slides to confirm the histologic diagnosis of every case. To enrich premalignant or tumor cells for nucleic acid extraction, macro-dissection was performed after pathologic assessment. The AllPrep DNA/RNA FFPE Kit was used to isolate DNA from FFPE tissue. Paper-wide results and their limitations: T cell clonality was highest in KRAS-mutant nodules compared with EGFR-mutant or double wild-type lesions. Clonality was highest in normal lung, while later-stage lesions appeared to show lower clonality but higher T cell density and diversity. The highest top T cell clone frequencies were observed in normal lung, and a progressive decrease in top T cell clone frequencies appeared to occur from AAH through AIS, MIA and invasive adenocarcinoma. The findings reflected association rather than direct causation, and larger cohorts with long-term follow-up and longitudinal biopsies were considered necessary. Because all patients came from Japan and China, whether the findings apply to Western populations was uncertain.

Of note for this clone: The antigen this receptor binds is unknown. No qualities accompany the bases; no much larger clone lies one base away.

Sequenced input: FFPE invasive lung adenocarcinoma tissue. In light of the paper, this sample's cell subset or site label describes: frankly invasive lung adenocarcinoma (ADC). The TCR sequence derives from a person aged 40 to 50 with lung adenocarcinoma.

The CDR3 is CASSLEPGSSPQGYTF. The DNA sequence is TGCGCCAGCAGCTTGGAACCGGGGTCGAGCCCACAGGGCTACACCTTC. This chain joins TRBV5-1 to TRBJ1-2; the D gene remains uncertain. From cysteine to phenylalanine, the CDR3 is 16 amino acids long. Only the CDR3 DNA is retained, 48 bases long and in frame from the first base. Per the germline V gene, SGHRS is the CDR1 and YFSETQ is the CDR2. Trimming takes 0 bases from V and 8 bases from J, and the germline ends sit 20 bases apart.